The 30 T cell receptor beta chains given below trace back to one sample, sequenced in a study of vaccination and CD4 T cells after COVID-19. Their recognized antigens are unknown. Scientists ran DNA taken from cultured CD4+ T cells through the Oncomine TCR Beta short-read assay for sequencing. TCRdb recomputed calls from the PCR reads with MiXCR, one row per CDR3 protein. This table holds more than 25,000 distinct CDR3 sequences, roughly a third found once. Noted time point: late sampling 161 to 241 days after vaccination in three convalescent patients. Treatment of the sample: roughly ten-day PBMC culture with coronavirus spike peptide pools or control peptides (ViraFEST assay). The sample consisted of CD4+ T cells from blood, cultured in vitro, taken about 7 months after SARS-CoV-2 vaccination. The receptor source for this set is a human donor who had recovered from COVID-19.

There are a few counts of this clonotype. The chain has TRBV27 and TRBJ1-2, with 7 bases matching TRBD1. J was trimmed by 3 bases and V by 8 bases; bases with no gene match: 12. Germline CDR1 and CDR2: MNHEY and SMNVEV (reference sequence). The CDR3 is made up of 15 amino acids. The CDR3 here is CASLPGYGQDYGYTF. In DNA, the CDR3 is TGTGCCAGCCTCCCCGGATACGGACAGGACTATGGCTACACCTTC.

The J gene is TRBJ2-7, the V gene TRBV10-1, with a weak D call TRBD2 (6 bases). Trimming pared 2 bases from V and 7 bases from J, leaving 12 bases between. The germline gives CDR1 WNHNN, CDR2 SYGVQD (reference sequence). The CDR3 sequence is 13 residues long. The CDR3 DNA sequence: TGCGCCAGCAGTGAGGTCGACCTAGCGGAGCAGTACTTC. Translation: CASSEVDLAEQYF.

CDR3 DNA sequence: TGCGCCAGCAGCTCCCTCCAAGAACAAGAGACCCAGTACTTC. Protein: CASSSLQEQETQYF. V is TRBV5-1 and J is TRBJ2-5; D ambiguous. V shed 3 bases and J shed 2 bases, with 11 bases lying between them. The CDR3 is 14 residues long. Germline V gene data show CDR1 as SGHRS and CDR2 as YFSETQ.

This clonotype was seen once. V and J are TRBV18 and TRBJ2-3, with 7 nucleotides matching TRBD1. The CDR3 has 15 residues. Trimming took 4 bases from V and 4 from J; bases not matched to a gene: 8. In germline, CDR1 is KGHSH, CDR2 LQKENI. This chain's CDR3 is CASSRLQGKADTQYF. DNA for the CDR3: TGTGCCAGCTCACGTTTACAGGGGAAGGCAGATACGCAGTATTTT.

V is TRBV15 and J is TRBJ2-1; D possibly corresponds to TRBD1 (5 bases). Germline CDR1 is LNHNV and CDR2 is YYDKDF (reference sequence). The CDR3 totals 16 residues. V shed 6 bases and J shed 4 bases, with 19 bases lying between them. CDR3 bases: TGTGCCACCAGGGCAGGGTCGGCAGGCCTTTACAATGAGCAGTTCTTC. It is translated as CATRAGSAGLYNEQFF.

The genes are TRBV9 and TRBJ2-5; D perhaps matches TRBD2 (6 bases). This CDR3 has 13 amino acids. The germline V and J ends were trimmed by 4 bases and 4 bases, with 11 bases remaining between them. In germline, CDR1 is SGDLS, CDR2 YYNGEE. DNA for the CDR3: TGTGCCAGCAGCCAGATGGGGGGAGAGACCCAGTACTTC. Encoded protein: CASSQMGGETQYF.

The chain joins TRBV6-1 to TRBJ1-6; D is ambiguous. The V end was cut by 3 bases, the J end by 6 bases, with 15 bases between. This CDR3 is 16 amino acids long. Per the germline V gene, CDR1 is MNHNS and CDR2 is SASEGT. CDR3 residues: CASSEASGVGNSPLHF. The CDR3 nucleotides read TGTGCCAGCAGTGAGGCCAGTGGGGTGGGTAATTCACCCCTCCACTTT.

The rearrangement links TRBV20-1 to TRBJ2-7; 13 nucleotides agree with TRBD2. Germline V gene lookup returns CDR1 DFQATT and CDR2 SNEGSKA (reference sequence). This CDR3 contains 15 residues. The CDR3 spells CSARLGLAGFDEQYF. The DNA for the CDR3 is TGCAGCGCTCGGTTGGGACTAGCGGGATTTGACGAGCAGTACTTC.

The chain uses TRBV2 and TRBJ1-2; 8 nucleotides match TRBD1. Germline trimming cut 3 bases from V and 5 bases from J; bases unmatched to any gene: 8. The CDR3 totals 15 residues. CDR1 and CDR2 (germline): SNHLY, FYNNEI. CDR3 residues: CASSDGTGPPYGYTF. The CDR3 DNA reads as TGTGCCAGCAGTGATGGGACAGGTCCTCCTTATGGCTACACCTTC. Supplemented by reference TRBV2 and TRBJ1-2, the full variable domain reads EPEVTQTPSHQVTQMGQEVILRCVPISNHLYFYWYRQILGQKVEFLVSFYNNEISEKSEIFDDQFSVERPDGSNFTLKIRSTKLEDSAMYFCASSDGTGPPYGYTFGSGTRLTVV.

The chain recombines TRBV19 with TRBJ2-5; possible D gene TRBD1, 6 bases. The CDR3 length is 15 residues. CDR1 LNHDA and CDR2 SQIVND come from the germline V gene (reference sequence). Trimming took off 4 bases at V and 5 bases at J, with 17 bases between the two ends. CDR3 nucleotide sequence: TGTGCCAGTAGTACCCCGGGCAGGGGTCTCGAGACCCAGTACTTC. Translated, it gives CASSTPGRGLETQYF. Full variable domain (missing parts from reference TRBV19 and TRBJ2-5): DGGITQSPKYLFRKEGQNVTLSCEQNLNHDAMYWYRQDPGQGLRLIYYSQIVNDFQKGDIAEGYSVSREKKESFPLTVTSAQKNPTAFYLCASSTPGRGLETQYFGPGTRLLVL.

The rearrangement joins TRBV7-2 to TRBJ2-5; TRBD1 agrees at 8 bases. J was trimmed by 3 bases and V by 5 bases; bases with no gene match: 5. The length of the CDR3 is 14 residues. Per germline, CDR1 SGHTA and CDR2 FQGNSA. The CDR3 DNA sequence: TGTGCCAGCAGCCCCAGGGGGCGCGAAGAGACCCAGTACTTC. Translating gives CASSPRGREETQYF. The whole variable domain, filled in from reference TRBV7-2 and TRBJ2-5, reads GAGVSQSPSNKVTEKGKDVELRCDPISGHTALYWYRQSLGQGLEFLIYFQGNSAPDKSGLPSDRFSAERTGGSVSTLTIQRTQQEDSAVYLCASSPRGREETQYFGPGTRLLVL.

The V and J genes are TRBV7-2 and TRBJ2-7, with 10 bases fitting TRBD2. The CDR3 loop spans 15 amino acids. Germline lookup yields CDR1 SGHTA and CDR2 FQGNSA. Trimming removed 3 bases from V and 0 bases from J; junction bases left unmatched: 2. Here the CDR3 DNA reads TGTGCCAGCAGCTTCTTAGCGGGAGGCTCCTACGAGCAGTACTTC. It yields the protein CASSFLAGGSYEQYF.

The chain joins TRBV6-2 or TRBV6-3 to TRBJ1-5, with D maybe TRBD1 (6 bases). This CDR3 is 15 amino acids long. V lost 0 bases and J lost 5, with 11 bases in between. Per the germline V gene, CDR1 is MNHEY and CDR2 is SVGEGT. CDR3 sequence reads: CASSYSRSGDQPQHF. The CDR3 DNA is TGTGCCAGCAGTTACTCGAGGTCAGGGGATCAGCCCCAGCATTTT.

The J gene is TRBJ2-1, the V gene TRBV28, with 9 positions matching TRBD1. V gave up 6 bases and J gave up 2 bases; unmatched junction bases: 8. Germline CDR1 and CDR2: MDHEN and SYDVKM. The CDR3 extends over 16 amino acids. The CDR3 sequence: CASSSGTGTTYNEQFF. CDR3 in DNA: TGTGCCAGCAGCTCCGGGACAGGGACGACCTACAATGAGCAGTTCTTC. The whole variable domain, filled in from reference TRBV28 and TRBJ2-1, reads DVKVTQSSRYLVKRTGEKVFLECVQDMDHENMFWYRQDPGLGLRLIYFSYDVKMKEKGDIPEGYSVSREKKERFSLILESASTNQTSMYLCASSSGTGTTYNEQFFGPGTRLTVL.

The chain links TRBV29-1 to TRBJ2-5; D may be TRBD2 (6 bases). Germline CDR1 and CDR2: SQVTM and ANQGSEA. Between the trimmed V and J ends, which lost 6 bases and 2 bases, there was a span of 19 bases. The CDR3 covers 15 residues. As DNA, the CDR3 is TGCAGCGTCGGTGGGGGAGTAGCGGCACAAGAGACCCAGTACTTC. Translated: CSVGGGVAAQETQYF.

This clonotype came up once. This sequence joins TRBV28 and TRBJ2-7; D might be TRBD1 (5 bases). The germline V gene encodes CDR1 MDHEN and CDR2 SYDVKM. The CDR3 has 17 residues. The V and J ends lost 5 bases and 2 bases respectively, with 22 bases between them. CDR3 residues: CASSLTPRTGLPYEQYF. The CDR3 bases are TGTGCCAGCAGTCTAACCCCACGAACAGGCCTCCCCTACGAGCAGTACTTC.

This clonotype is a singleton in its sample. The chain recombines TRBV7-8 with TRBJ2-1; 7 nucleotides match TRBD2. The J segment lost 7 bases and the V segment lost 0 bases, leaving 15 bases of the junction unmatched. This CDR3 has 18 residues. CDR1 is SGHVS, CDR2 FQNEAQ, per germline. The DNA for the CDR3 is TGTGCCAGCAGCTTAGCCCCGTGGGATCGTGGGAGGGGAAATGAGCAGTTCTTC. This codes for CASSLAPWDRGRGNEQFF.

In its sample, this clonotype was seen a few times. The DNA for the CDR3 is TGCAGTGCTAGACCGTTCCAACAGGGGCTGACTGAAGCTTTCTTT. Its translation: CSARPFQQGLTEAFF. The V gene is TRBV20-1, the J gene TRBJ1-1; 7 bases align to TRBD1. J gave up 5 bases and V 2 bases, and 11 bases lay outside the gene matches. This CDR3 is built from 15 residues. Germline values: CDR1 DFQATT, CDR2 SNEGSKA (reference sequence).

This clonotype was picked up a small number of times. This rearrangement joins TRBV7-2 to TRBJ2-5, with no clear D. Germline V gene lookup returns CDR1 SGHTA and CDR2 FQGNSA. Trimming stripped 1 base from V and 2 bases from J, with 11 bases between. The CDR3 consists of 15 residues. CDR3 bases: TGTGCCAGCAGCTTAGTGTCCTGGCAGCAAGAGACCCAGTACTTC. The encoded protein is CASSLVSWQQETQYF.

This clonotype was seen only a few times. The chain joins TRBV2 to TRBJ2-3; 8 bases are shared with TRBD2. The trim removed 10 bases at V and 4 bases at J, leaving 7 bases unmatched. The germline V gene encodes CDR1 SNHLY and CDR2 FYNNEI. The CDR3 runs to 13 residues. This CDR3 reads CATQRERPDTQYF. CDR3 sequence (DNA): TGTGCCACCCAGCGGGAGCGGCCAGATACGCAGTATTTT. Filled out from reference TRBV2 and TRBJ2-3, the complete variable domain reads EPEVTQTPSHQVTQMGQEVILRCVPISNHLYFYWYRQILGQKVEFLVSFYNNEISEKSEIFDDQFSVERPDGSNFTLKIRSTKLEDSAMYFCATQRERPDTQYFGPGTRLTVL.

V gene TRBV10-2 combines with J gene TRBJ2-7; tentative D call: TRBD2 (5 bases). The germline CDR1 and CDR2 sequences are WSHSY and SAAADI. The CDR3 totals 16 residues. The V gene lost 6 bases and the J gene lost 6 bases, with 24 bases spanning the gap. The CDR3 sequence is CASRWGGQELVGEQYF. The CDR3 DNA reads as TGCGCCAGCAGATGGGGTGGGCAGGAACTAGTAGGCGAGCAGTACTTC.

This clonotype turned up a few times. The CDR3 DNA reads TGTGCCAGCAGTTACTCCTTAGCGGGAGTAGGAGAGACCCAGTACTTC. Its translation is CASSYSLAGVGETQYF. The chain recombines TRBV6-2 or TRBV6-3 with TRBJ2-5, with TRBD2 identical over 9 bases. This CDR3 is built from 16 residues. After removal of 0 bases from V and 4 bases from J, the junction contained 6 bases not matched to a gene. Germline V gene data show CDR1 as MNHEY and CDR2 as SVGEGT.

In its sample, this clonotype was seen a few times. V and J are TRBV10-3 and TRBJ2-7; 9 positions match TRBD1. Germline assignment: CDR1 ENHRY and CDR2 SYGVKD. J gave up 0 bases and V 10 bases, and 4 bases lay outside the gene matches. There are 13 residues in the CDR3. The CDR3 here is CATTGGNSYEQYF. The CDR3 coding sequence is TGTGCCACGACAGGGGGTAACTCCTACGAGCAGTACTTC.

The gene calls are TRBV4-1 and TRBJ2-3, with TRBD2 identical over 12 bases. CDR3 length: 16 amino acids. V lost 4 bases, J lost 2 bases, and 4 bases stayed unmatched. CDR1 is MGHRA, CDR2 YSYEKL, per germline. CDR3 nucleotides: TGCGCCAGCAGCCCTACTAGCGGGAGGCTCACAGATACGCAGTATTTT. It is translated as CASSPTSGRLTDTQYF.

The V gene is TRBV19, the J gene TRBJ2-7; maybe TRBD1 (6 bases). The ends were cut back, 3 bases at V and 3 bases at J, with 18 bases in the middle. This CDR3 is 16 amino acids long. Germline loops: CDR1 LNHDA, CDR2 SQIVND (reference sequence). The CDR3 DNA reads as TGTGCCAGTAGTATCCCCTCGTCGACAGGTCGCTACGAGCAGTACTTC. Encoded protein: CASSIPSSTGRYEQYF.

This clonotype was seen once. The chain recombines TRBV18 with TRBJ2-1; 7 bases are shared with TRBD1. This CDR3 is built from 15 residues. Trimming at V came to 3 bases and at J to 8 bases, leaving 10 bases not matched to a gene. Germline CDR1 is KGHSH and CDR2 is LQKENI. The CDR3, as DNA: TGTGCCAGCTCACCTTACGGACAGGCCTGGGATGAGCAGTTCTTC. Its translation: CASSPYGQAWDEQFF.

The chain joins TRBV6-1 to TRBJ2-5; possible D gene TRBD2, 6 bases. Trimming pared 7 bases from V and 3 bases from J, leaving 9 bases between. The CDR3 has 12 residues. CDR1 MNHNS and CDR2 SASEGT come from the germline V gene. Here the CDR3 DNA reads TGTGCCAGCAACGGGGGAGAAGAGACCCAGTACTTC. This translates into CASNGGEETQYF.

This chain links TRBV20-1 with TRBJ2-1; 11 bases agree with TRBD2. V shed 8 bases and J 2 bases; nucleotides not matched to a gene: 5. The CDR3 has 14 residues. Germline lookup yields CDR1 DFQATT and CDR2 SNEGSKA (reference sequence). CDR3 DNA: TGCAGTATGACTAGCGGGACGACCTACAATGAGCAGTTCTTC. It specifies CSMTSGTTYNEQFF.

The rearrangement joins TRBV30 to TRBJ1-5; D unresolved. CDR1 is GTSNPN and CDR2 is SVGIG in the germline V gene (reference sequence). Trimming stripped 0 bases from V and 3 bases from J, with 6 bases between. The CDR3 is 13 amino acids. CDR3 region: CAWSVGDNQPQHF. The CDR3 DNA is TGTGCCTGGAGTGTTGGCGACAATCAGCCCCAGCATTTT.

This clonotype has more than one count but fewer than ten. The chain couples TRBV5-1 to TRBJ2-7; TRBD1 is a possible D gene (7 bases). CDR3 size: 15 residues. Germline values: CDR1 SGHRS, CDR2 YFSETQ. Trimming shortened V by 0 bases and J by 3 bases, and 13 bases separated the two germline ends. CDR3 in amino acids: CASSLVWQGGYEQYF. In DNA, the CDR3 is TGCGCCAGCAGCTTGGTCTGGCAGGGGGGCTACGAGCAGTACTTC.